The 17 T cell receptor beta chains given below trace back to one sample, sequenced in a study of shared clonotypes between healthy human individuals. CD8 cells regarded as naive lacked CD45RO, were positively chosen for CCR7, and omitted terminally differentiated effector memory CD45RA+ cells. The table came from immunoSEQ multiplex PCR; TCRdb's copy has only in-frame clones and leaves some out. In the table there are over 800,000 clones, 85% to 95% of which are singletons. Material for sequencing was naive CD8+ T cells sorted from blood. All receptors derive from a man aged 30 to 39 in good health.

V and J are TRBV15 and TRBJ2-1, with TRBD1 as a possible D gene (5 bases). This CDR3 comprises 16 residues. The V gene lost 5 bases and the J gene lost 4 bases, with 18 bases spanning the gap. Germline V CDR1 and CDR2: LNHNV, YYDKDF (reference sequence). In DNA form, the CDR3 reads TGTGCCACCAGCTCGGCCCCCAGGACAAGGTACAATGAGCAGTTCTTC. Translation: CATSSAPRTRYNEQFF. Based on the CDR3 plus reference TRBV15 and TRBJ2-1, the full variable domain is DAMVIQNPRYQVTQFGKPVTLSCSQTLNHNVMYWYQQKSSQAPKLLFHYYDKDFNNEADTPDNFQSRRPNTSFCFLDIRSPGLGDTAMYLCATSSAPRTRYNEQFFGPGTRLTVL.

The chain recombines TRBV6-1 with TRBJ1-1; D call uncertain. The CDR3 is made up of 12 amino acids. V shed 4 bases and J shed 6 bases, with 9 bases lying between them. Germline V gene lookup returns CDR1 MNHNS and CDR2 SASEGT. CDR3 sequence reads: CASSVGYPEAFF. The CDR3 DNA reads TGTGCCAGCAGTGTCGGGTATCCTGAAGCTTTCTTT.

This rearrangement joins TRBV5-1 to TRBJ2-1, with a possible D match to TRBD1 (6 bases). Germline CDR1 reads SGHRS; CDR2 reads YFSETQ. Trimming left V 2 bases short and J 7 bases short, with 16 bases between. The CDR3 runs 15 residues. The CDR3 DNA follows: TGCGCCAGCAGCTTAGACAGGTCCCGTGCAAATGAGCAGTTCTTC. Translating gives CASSLDRSRANEQFF.

The rearrangement links TRBV10-2 to TRBJ2-1, with D unresolved. CDR1 and CDR2 from the germline V gene are WSHSY and SAAADI. The CDR3 covers 17 residues. Trimming took off 3 bases at V and 4 bases at J, with 19 bases between the two ends. CDR3 amino acids: CASSDGSLGSSYNEQFF. The CDR3, as DNA: TGCGCCAGCAGTGACGGTAGCCTCGGCTCGTCTTACAATGAGCAGTTCTTC.

V is TRBV2 and J is TRBJ1-2; D perhaps matches TRBD1 (5 bases). Trimming stripped 7 bases from V and 2 bases from J, with 8 bases between. Germline CDR1 is SNHLY and CDR2 is FYNNEI. CDR3 length: 12 amino acids. The CDR3, as DNA: TGTGCCAGCATCAACAGGAACTATGGCTACACCTTC. Its translation is CASINRNYGYTF.

V is TRBV5-1 and J is TRBJ1-1, with 9 bases identical to TRBD1. V shed 1 base and J 1 base; nucleotides not matched to a gene: 8. This CDR3 region has 17 residues. The germline gives CDR1 SGHRS, CDR2 YFSETQ. CDR3 coding DNA: TGCGCCAGCAGCTTGTCGACAGGGGGGCGGTCGAACACTGAAGCTTTCTTT. This sequence encodes CASSLSTGGRSNTEAFF.

The chain joins TRBV29-1 to TRBJ2-1, with 11 bases aligning to TRBD1. The trim removed 1 base at V and 2 bases at J, leaving 7 bases unmatched. The germline gives CDR1 SQVTM, CDR2 ANQGSEA. The CDR3 length is 17 residues. CDR3 sequence: CSVEVVGQGGPYNEQFF. The CDR3, as DNA: TGCAGCGTTGAAGTTGTGGGACAGGGGGGACCCTACAATGAGCAGTTCTTC.

To note about this clone: Different DNA sequences within this sample yield the same CDR3. V gene TRBV27 combines with J gene TRBJ2-1, with 9 bases aligning to TRBD2. Germline V gene sequence: CDR1 MNHEY, CDR2 SMNVEV (reference sequence). After removal of 7 bases from V and 7 bases from J, the junction contained 2 bases not matched to a gene. CDR3 length: 12 residues. The CDR3 is CASTSGANEQFF. CDR3 sequence (DNA): TGTGCCAGCACTAGCGGGGCTAATGAGCAGTTCTTC.

This sequence joins TRBV25-1 and TRBJ1-1; D remains unclear. The CDR3 runs 14 residues. Trimming cost V 6 bases and J 5 bases, with 16 bases left between them. Per the germline V gene, CDR1 is MGHDK and CDR2 is SYGVNS. CDR3 protein: CASRRAVGLTEAFF. In nucleotides, the CDR3 is TGTGCCAGCAGGAGGGCGGTGGGCCTGACTGAAGCTTTCTTT.

The chain employs TRBV11-2 and TRBJ2-1, with 9 bases that match TRBD2. Trimming at V came to 3 bases and at J to 7 bases, leaving 7 bases not matched to a gene. The CDR3 loop spans 15 amino acids. Germline V gene data show CDR1 as SGHAT and CDR2 as FQNNGV. CDR3 in amino acids: CASSFSAGGENEQFF. In DNA form, the CDR3 reads TGTGCCAGCAGCTTTAGTGCGGGAGGGGAGAATGAGCAGTTCTTC.

The V gene is TRBV13, the J gene TRBJ1-1; TRBD1 aligns across 9 bases. The CDR3 is 14 residues long. Per the germline V gene, CDR1 is PRHDT and CDR2 is FYEKMQ (reference sequence). The junction had 5 bases not matched to a gene; V was cut back by 5 bases and J by 4 bases. As DNA, the CDR3 is TGTGCCAGCAGCACTACAGGGGGCGCCACTGAAGCTTTCTTT. Protein sequence: CASSTTGGATEAFF.

The rearrangement uses TRBV7-2 and TRBJ2-7; 10 bases map to TRBD2. Germline assignment: CDR1 SGHTA and CDR2 FQGNSA. The ends lost 5 bases at V and 0 bases at J; junction bases unmatched: 13. The CDR3 contains 18 residues. CDR3 in amino acids: CASSLIPPPSGSSYEQYF. The DNA for the CDR3 is TGTGCCAGCAGCCTCATCCCCCCCCCTAGCGGGAGCTCCTACGAGCAGTACTTC.

The sample holds one count of this clone. The rearrangement joins TRBV19 to TRBJ2-7; a weak D match, TRBD1 (5 bases). This CDR3 has 16 amino acids. From germline, CDR1 is LNHDA and CDR2 SQIVND (reference sequence). V was trimmed by 4 bases and J by 2 bases, leaving 18 bases between them. Here the CDR3 reads CASSNQLQVGAYEQYF. CDR3 DNA sequence: TGTGCCAGTAGTAACCAACTTCAGGTAGGGGCCTACGAGCAGTACTTC.

This chain connects TRBV4-1 to TRBJ2-5; unclear D gene. CDR1 is MGHRA and CDR2 is YSYEKL in the germline V gene. CDR3 length: 20 residues. Trimming shortened V by 4 bases and J by 1 base, and 28 bases separated the two germline ends. The CDR3 DNA reads TGCGCCAGCAGCCCCTTCGCCAGGTTGGTGAGGCGGACCTTCCAAGAGACCCAGTACTTC. Its protein product is CASSPFARLVRRTFQETQYF.

This sequence joins TRBV10-1 and TRBJ2-7; no definite D call. The CDR3 is made up of 13 amino acids. CDR1 WNHNN and CDR2 SYGVQD come from the germline V gene (reference sequence). Trimming cost V 1 base and J 4 bases, with 8 bases left between them. CDR3 region: CASSELLGYEQYF. Here the CDR3 DNA reads TGCGCCAGCAGTGAGTTGTTGGGGTACGAGCAGTACTTC.

This clone came up once. J is TRBJ2-3 and V is TRBV28; no firm D call. Per germline, CDR1 MDHEN and CDR2 SYDVKM. The CDR3 is made up of 12 amino acids. V was pared by 2 bases and J by 4 bases, with 4 bases between. DNA for the CDR3: TGTGCCAGCAGTTTACTGGCAGATACGCAGTATTTT. This gives the protein CASSLLADTQYF. Based on the CDR3 plus reference TRBV28 and TRBJ2-3, the full variable domain is DVKVTQSSRYLVKRTGEKVFLECVQDMDHENMFWYRQDPGLGLRLIYFSYDVKMKEKGDIPEGYSVSREKKERFSLILESASTNQTSMYLCASSLLADTQYFGPGTRLTVL.

The rearrangement joins TRBV7-9 to TRBJ2-7; D is ambiguous. CDR1 and CDR2 (germline): SEHNR, FQNEAQ (reference sequence). This CDR3 contains 14 residues. Deletions cut 2 bases from V and 0 bases from J, with 8 bases between. CDR3 residues: CASSLTPSSYEQYF. The DNA of the CDR3 is TGTGCCAGCAGCTTAACCCCAAGCTCCTACGAGCAGTACTTC.